This TCR beta chain was observed in a study of a mutant IDH1 vaccine in newly diagnosed glioma. Clones were read by immunoSEQ multiplex PCR, and TCRdb kept only the in-frame ones, dropping some. The data contain roughly 54,000 clones, 80% to 85% of them singletons. Regarding this clone: Its cognate antigen is unknown.

Time point here: week 5, during vaccination. Alongside topical imiquimod, each dose of vaccine comprised 300 ug of mutant IDH1 20-mer peptide. The length of the CDR3 is 15 residues. Trimming removed 6 bases from V and 1 base from J, with 16 bases in between. The germline V gene encodes CDR1 SNHLY and CDR2 FYNNEI. Material: PBMCs, obtained from a glioma patient whose treatment included an IDH1 peptide vaccine. This sequence was found in a young man with glioma. The J gene is TRBJ2-7, the V gene TRBV2; D possibly corresponds to TRBD2 (5 bases). CDR3 nucleotides: TGTGCCAGCAGCCGCGTGCCTAGCCTGTCCTACGAGCAGTACTTC. Its translation: CASSRVPSLSYEQYF.